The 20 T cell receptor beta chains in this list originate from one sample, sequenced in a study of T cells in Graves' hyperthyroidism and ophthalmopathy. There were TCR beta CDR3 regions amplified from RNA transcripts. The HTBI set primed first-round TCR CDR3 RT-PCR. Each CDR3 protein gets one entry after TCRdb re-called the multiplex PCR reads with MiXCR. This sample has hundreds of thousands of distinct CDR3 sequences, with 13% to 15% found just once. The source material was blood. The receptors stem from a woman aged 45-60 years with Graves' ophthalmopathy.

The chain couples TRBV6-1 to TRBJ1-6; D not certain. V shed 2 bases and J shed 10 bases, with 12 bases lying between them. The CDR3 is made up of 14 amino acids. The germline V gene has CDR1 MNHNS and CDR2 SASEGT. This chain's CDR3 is CASSERPGRSPLHF. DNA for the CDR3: TGTGCCAGCAGTGAACGCCCGGGGAGATCACCCCTCCACTTT.

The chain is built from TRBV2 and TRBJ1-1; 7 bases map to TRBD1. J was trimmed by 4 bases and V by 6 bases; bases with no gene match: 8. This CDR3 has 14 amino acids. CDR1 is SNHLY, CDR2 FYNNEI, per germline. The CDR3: CASSTDREGTEAFF. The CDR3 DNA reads TGTGCCAGCAGCACCGACAGGGAGGGCACTGAAGCTTTCTTT.

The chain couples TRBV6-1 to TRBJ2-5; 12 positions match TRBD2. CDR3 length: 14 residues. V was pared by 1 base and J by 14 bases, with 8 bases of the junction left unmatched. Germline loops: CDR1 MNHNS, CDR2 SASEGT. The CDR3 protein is CASSEGTSGTRAYF. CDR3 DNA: TGTGCCAGCAGTGAAGGGACTAGCGGGACCCGGGCTTACTTC.

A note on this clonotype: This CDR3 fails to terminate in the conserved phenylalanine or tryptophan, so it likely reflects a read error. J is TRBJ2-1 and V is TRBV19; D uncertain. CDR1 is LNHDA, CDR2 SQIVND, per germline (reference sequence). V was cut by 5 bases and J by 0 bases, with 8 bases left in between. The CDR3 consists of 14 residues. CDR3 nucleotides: TGTGCCAGTAGTTATAAAAGCTCCTACAATGAGCAGTTCTCC. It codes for CASSYKSSYNEQFS.

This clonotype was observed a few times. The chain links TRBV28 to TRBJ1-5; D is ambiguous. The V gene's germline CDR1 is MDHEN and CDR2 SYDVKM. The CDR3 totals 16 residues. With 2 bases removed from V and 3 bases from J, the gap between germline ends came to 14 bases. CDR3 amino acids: CASSLRRLFTNQPQHF. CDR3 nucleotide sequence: TGTGCCAGCAGTTTAAGGCGGCTTTTTACCAATCAGCCCCAGCATTTT.

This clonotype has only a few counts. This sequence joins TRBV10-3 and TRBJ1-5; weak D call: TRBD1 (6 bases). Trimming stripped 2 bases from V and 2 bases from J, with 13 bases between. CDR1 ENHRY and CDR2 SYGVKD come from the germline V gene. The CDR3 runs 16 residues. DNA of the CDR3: TGTGCCATCAGTGAGGAACCCTGGACAGGCAATCAGCCCCAGCATTTT. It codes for CAISEEPWTGNQPQHF.

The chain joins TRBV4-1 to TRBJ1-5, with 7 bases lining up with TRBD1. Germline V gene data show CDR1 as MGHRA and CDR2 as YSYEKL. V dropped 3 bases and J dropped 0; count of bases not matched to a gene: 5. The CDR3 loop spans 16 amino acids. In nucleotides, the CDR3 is TGCGCCAGCAGCCAGTCCGGGACAGTTAGCAATCAGCCCCAGCATTTT. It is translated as CASSQSGTVSNQPQHF.

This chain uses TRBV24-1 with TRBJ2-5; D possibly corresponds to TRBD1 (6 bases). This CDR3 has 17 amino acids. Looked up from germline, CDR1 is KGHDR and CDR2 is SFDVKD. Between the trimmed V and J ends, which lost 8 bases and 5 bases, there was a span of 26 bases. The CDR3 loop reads CATKPRTAAGVWETQYF. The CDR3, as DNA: TGTGCCACCAAACCTAGGACAGCTGCGGGTGTATGGGAGACCCAGTACTTC.

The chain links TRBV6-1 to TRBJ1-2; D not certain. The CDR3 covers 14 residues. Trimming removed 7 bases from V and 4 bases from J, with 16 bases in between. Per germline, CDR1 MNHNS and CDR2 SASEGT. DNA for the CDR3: TGTGCCAGCACCCTGACACCCCTCTCCTATGGCTACACCTTC. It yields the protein CASTLTPLSYGYTF.

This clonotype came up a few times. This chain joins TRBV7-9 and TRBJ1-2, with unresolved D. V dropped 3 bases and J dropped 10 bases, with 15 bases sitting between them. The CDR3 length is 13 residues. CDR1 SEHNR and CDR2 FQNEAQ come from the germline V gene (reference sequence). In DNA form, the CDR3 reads TGTGCCAGCAGCTTGACAAGTTCGCGTTCCTACACCTTC. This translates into CASSLTSSRSYTF.

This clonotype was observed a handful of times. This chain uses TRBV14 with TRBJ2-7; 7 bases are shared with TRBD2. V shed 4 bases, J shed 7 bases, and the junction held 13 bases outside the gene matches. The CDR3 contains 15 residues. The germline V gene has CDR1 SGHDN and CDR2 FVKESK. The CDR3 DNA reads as TGTGCCAGCAGCCGGGAGGGCGGCCTAACTCGGGAGCAGTACTTC. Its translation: CASSREGGLTREQYF.

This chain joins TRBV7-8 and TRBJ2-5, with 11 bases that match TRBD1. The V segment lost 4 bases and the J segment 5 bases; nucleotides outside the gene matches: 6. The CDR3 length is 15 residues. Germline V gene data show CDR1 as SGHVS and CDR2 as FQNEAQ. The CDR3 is CASSWPGQGDETQYF. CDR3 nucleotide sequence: TGTGCCAGCAGCTGGCCGGGACAGGGGGACGAGACCCAGTACTTC.

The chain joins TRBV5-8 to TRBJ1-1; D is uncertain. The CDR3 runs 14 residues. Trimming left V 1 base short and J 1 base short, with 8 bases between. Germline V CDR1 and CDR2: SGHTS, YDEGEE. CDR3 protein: CASSLRASNTEAFF. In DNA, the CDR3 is TGTGCCAGCAGCTTGAGGGCTTCGAACACTGAAGCTTTCTTT.

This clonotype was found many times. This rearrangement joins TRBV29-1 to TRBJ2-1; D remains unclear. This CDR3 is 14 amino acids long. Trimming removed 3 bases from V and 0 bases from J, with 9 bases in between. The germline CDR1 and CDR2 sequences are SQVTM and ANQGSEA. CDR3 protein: CSVDSVSSYNEQFF. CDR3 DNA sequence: TGCAGCGTTGATTCCGTTAGCTCCTACAATGAGCAGTTCTTC.

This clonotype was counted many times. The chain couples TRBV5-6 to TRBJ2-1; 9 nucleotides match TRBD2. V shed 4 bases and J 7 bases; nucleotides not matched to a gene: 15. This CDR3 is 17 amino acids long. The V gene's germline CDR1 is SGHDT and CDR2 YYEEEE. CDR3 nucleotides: TGTGCCAGCAGCCCGACTGGTTGGCGGGAGGGTCAGAATGAGCAGTTCTTC. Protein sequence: CASSPTGWREGQNEQFF.

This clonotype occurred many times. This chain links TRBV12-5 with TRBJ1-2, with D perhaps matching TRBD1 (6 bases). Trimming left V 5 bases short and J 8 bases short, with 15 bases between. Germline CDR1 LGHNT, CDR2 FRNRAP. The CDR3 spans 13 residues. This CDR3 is CASGPGVQRGYTF. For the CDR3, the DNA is TGTGCTAGTGGTCCAGGGGTCCAACGAGGCTACACCTTC.

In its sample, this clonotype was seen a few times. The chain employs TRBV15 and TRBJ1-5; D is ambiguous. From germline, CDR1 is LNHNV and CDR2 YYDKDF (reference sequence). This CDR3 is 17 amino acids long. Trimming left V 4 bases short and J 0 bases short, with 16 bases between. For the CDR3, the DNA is TGTGCCACCAGCATGCTTCTCGAAACTTATAGCAATCAGCCCCAGCATTTT. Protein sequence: CATSMLLETYSNQPQHF.

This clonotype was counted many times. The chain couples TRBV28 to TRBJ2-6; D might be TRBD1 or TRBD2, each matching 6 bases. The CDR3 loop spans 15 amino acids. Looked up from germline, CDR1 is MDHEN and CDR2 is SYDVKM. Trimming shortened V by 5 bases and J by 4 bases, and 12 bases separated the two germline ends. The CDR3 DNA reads TGTGCCAGCAGTCTCGGGGGCTTAGGGGCCAACGTCCTGACTTTC. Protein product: CASSLGGLGANVLTF.

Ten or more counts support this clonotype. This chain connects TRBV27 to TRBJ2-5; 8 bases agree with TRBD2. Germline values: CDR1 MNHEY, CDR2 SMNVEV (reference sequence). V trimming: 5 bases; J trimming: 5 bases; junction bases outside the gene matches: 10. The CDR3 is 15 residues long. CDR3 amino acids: CASSPSAGEYETQYF. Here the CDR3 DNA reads TGTGCCAGCAGTCCTTCAGCGGGAGAGTATGAGACCCAGTACTTC.

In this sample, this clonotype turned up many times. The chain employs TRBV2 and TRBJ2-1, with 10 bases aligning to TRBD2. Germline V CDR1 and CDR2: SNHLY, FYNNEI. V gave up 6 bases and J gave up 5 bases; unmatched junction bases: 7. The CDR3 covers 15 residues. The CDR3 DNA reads TGTGCCAGCAGGGAACTAGCGGGATGGAACAATGAGCAGTTCTTC. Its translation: CASRELAGWNNEQFF.